The clone carrying this T cell receptor beta chain appeared many times. This entry comes from a study of spatial heterogeneity in lung cancer. Study-wide context: Sequence detection consistently recorded a greater number of beta-chain than alpha-chain sequences.

Each TCR cDNA molecule carried a unique molecular identifier. TCRdb reprocessed the 5' RACE reads via MiXCR and lists one record per CDR3 protein. The table lists about 23,000 distinct CDR3 sequences, about 4.7% of them singletons. The junction had 6 bases not matched to a gene; V was cut back by 4 bases and J by 3 bases. This CDR3 has 14 amino acids. CDR1 and CDR2 (germline): LGHDT, YNNKEL (reference sequence). Specified time point: sample taken at primary tumor resection. Unsorted samples of tumor, nontumor lung or frozen PBMC had their whole RNA sequenced. The donors were some 70 patients with non-small cell lung cancer that was early-stage and untreated.

The V gene is TRBV3-1, the J gene TRBJ2-7, with TRBD2 matching over 7 bases. The starting material was PBMCs, obtained at surgery. The receptor was derived from a male donor with early-stage non-small cell lung cancer. The CDR3: CASSRGGEFYEQYF. As DNA, the CDR3 is TGTGCCAGCAGCCGGGGGGGGGAGTTCTACGAGCAGTACTTC.